This T cell receptor (beta chain) was sequenced in a study of graft-versus-host responses after intestinal transplantation. Background on the study: The whole recipient group had anti-thymocyte globulin induction followed by tacrolimus and steroids for three to four years. Findings and limits, study-wide: Among recipient marrow samples, GvH clones were found; some appeared first in ileum or blood.

Produced via immunoSEQ multiplex PCR; TCRdb's table is partial and in-frame only. The repertoire holds more than 85,000 clones, under 95% seen once, with about 2% in the top ten. From germline, CDR1 is SQVTM and CDR2 ANQGSEA. Trimming removed 6 bases from V and 1 base from J; junction bases left unmatched: 2. The CDR3 has 13 residues. A word on this clone: Antigen: not known.

V usage is TRBV29-1 and J usage is TRBJ2-1; TRBD2 aligns across 8 bases. The sequence came from a human donor who received an intestinal transplant. The specimen comprised unstimulated CD8+ T cells sorted from spleen or lymph node cells, sampled before intestinal transplant. In DNA form, the CDR3 reads TGCAGCGTAACGGGGGGGTCCTACAATGAGCAGTTCTTC. Its translation is CSVTGGSYNEQFF.